This T cell receptor beta chain was obtained from a study of T cell clonality in common variable immunodeficiency. This clone was seen more than once but under ten times. The read ends 3 residues early relative to the CDR3; the germline J gene fills the gap. Both groups were predominantly of Caucasian heritage. Produced via immunoSEQ multiplex PCR; TCRdb's table is partial and in-frame only. The sample is made up of 60,000 to 75,000 clones, none counted only once. In germline, CDR1 is SGHRS, CDR2 YFSETQ. The ends were cut back, 1 base at V and 0 bases at J, with 5 bases in the middle. There are 14 residues in the CDR3.

V gene TRBV5-1 combines with J gene TRBJ2-1; D is undetermined. Sequencing was performed on peripheral blood mononuclear cells. The clonotype was recovered from a person between 18 and 69 years old in good health. CDR3 region: CASSLYGSYNEQFF. The sequenced CDR3 bases are TGCGCCAGCAGCTTGTACGGCTCCTACAATGAG.